The 16 T cell receptor beta chains in this list originate from one sample, sequenced in a study of Tregs in tolerant kidney transplant recipients. Measured with immunoSEQ multiplex PCR; TCRdb has only the in-frame clones, and not every one. Its table records roughly 2,500 clones. Mixed chimerism was transient after nonmyeloablative marrow transplants from related graft donors. Material: CD8+ T cells from blood (PBMCs), obtained 6 months after the transplant. These receptors were taken from a human patient who received a combined kidney and bone marrow transplant. The T cells may come from the graft donor.

Worth noting for this clone: The CDR3 end lies 3 residues beyond the end of the read and is filled in from the germline J gene. The genes are TRBV9 and TRBJ2-1; 8 nucleotides align to TRBD2. V was pared by 3 bases and J by 4 bases, with 0 bases of the junction left unmatched. The CDR3 covers 13 residues. Germline CDR1 SGDLS, CDR2 YYNGEE. Partial CDR3 DNA: TGTGCCAGCAGCGCTAGCGGGTACAATGAG. Amino acids: CASSASGYNE. From start to end, the CDR3 is CASSASGYNEQFF.

Points on this clone: The CDR3 end falls 3 residues outside the read, so it is completed with the germline J gene. The chain has TRBV5-1 and TRBJ2-1, with 8 bases that match TRBD2. The CDR3 is 16 residues long. The J segment lost 5 bases and the V segment lost 4 bases, leaving 11 bases of the junction unmatched. Germline V lookup: CDR1 SGHRS, CDR2 YFSETQ. The CDR3 loop is CASSLQAGEVNNEQFF. The sequenced part of the CDR3 DNA is TGCGCCAGCAGCCTCCAAGCGGGAGAGGTCAACAATGAG. Variable domain in full (rest from reference TRBV5-1 and TRBJ2-1): KAGVTQTPRYLIKTRGQQVTLSCSPISGHRSVSWYQQTPGQGLQFLFEYFSETQRNKGNFPGRFSGRQFSNSRSEMNVSTLELGDSALYLCASSLQAGEVNNEQFFGPGTRLTVL.

In the case of this clone: Coverage ceases 3 residues before the CDR3 finishes, and the germline J gene fills in the end. The chain recombines TRBV11-2 with TRBJ2-1; 8 nucleotides agree with TRBD1. The CDR3 has 15 residues. CDR1 is SGHAT, CDR2 FQNNGV, per germline. The ends lost 1 base at V and 6 bases at J; junction bases unmatched: 5. CDR3 sequence: CASSLVQGAVNEQFF. The part of the CDR3 DNA that was read is TGTGCCAGCAGCTTAGTTCAGGGGGCGGTCAATGAG.

In regard to this clone: Sequencing ends 3 residues short of the CDR3 end; the germline J gene provides the rest. The chain is built from TRBV27 and TRBJ2-3; the D is unclear. Per germline, CDR1 MNHEY and CDR2 SMNVEV (reference sequence). The ends were cut back, 3 bases at V and 2 bases at J, with 12 bases in the middle. The CDR3 covers 15 residues. The sequenced part of the CDR3 DNA is TGTGCCAGCAGTTTCTATTATTCTCACACAGATACG. Translating it yields CASSFYYSHTDT. The full-length CDR3 reads as CASSFYYSHTDTQYF.

With regard to this clone: The read terminates 3 residues before the CDR3 end, so the remaining end is supplied by the germline J gene. This rearrangement joins TRBV24-1 to TRBJ2-7; D possibly corresponds to TRBD1 (6 bases). The germline CDR1 and CDR2 sequences are KGHDR and SFDVKD. This CDR3 is 13 amino acids long. V lost 3 bases to trimming and J lost 3 bases, with 8 bases between them. The CDR3 spells CATSDVDSYEQYF. The sequenced CDR3 bases are TGTGCCACCAGTGATGTGGACAGCTACGAG.

Points on this clone: Read coverage stops 3 residues before the CDR3 terminus; the germline J gene supplies the remainder. The sample holds other DNA sequences that translate to the same CDR3. The V and J genes are TRBV5-6 and TRBJ1-1; D possibly corresponds to TRBD1 (6 bases). The CDR3 extends over 15 amino acids. V was trimmed by 0 bases and J by 1 base, leaving 10 bases between them. The germline V gene has CDR1 SGHDT and CDR2 YYEEEE. The CDR3 is CASSLGAQGNTEAFF. The DNA read from the CDR3 is TGTGCCAGCAGCTTGGGGGCACAGGGGAACACTGAA.

A remark on this clone: The read falls 3 residues short of the CDR3 end, and the missing part is taken from the germline J gene. The chain recombines TRBV23-1 with TRBJ2-3; D is possibly TRBD1 or TRBD2 (5 bases each). TRBV23-1 is identified as an open reading frame with a role that is uncertain. CDR3 length: 16 amino acids. V was cut by 2 bases and J by 5 bases, with 17 bases left in between. The CDR3 spells CASSQGRQRAGDTQYF. CDR3 bases read: TGCGCCAGCAGTCAAGGGAGACAGAGGGCTGGAGATACG.

With regard to this clone: The CDR3 goes on 3 residues after the read ends, and that part is filled in from the germline J gene. The V call is TRBV15, the J call TRBJ2-7; tentative D call: TRBD1 (5 bases). Trimming left V 0 bases short and J 2 bases short, with 8 bases between. The CDR3 totals 14 residues. Germline values: CDR1 LNHNV, CDR2 YYDKDF (reference sequence). CDR3 DNA, as far as it was read: TGTGCCACCAGCAGAGACCGACAGACCTACGAG. Translating gives CATSRDRQTYE. The entire CDR3 sequence reads CATSRDRQTYEQYF. Using reference TRBV15 and TRBJ2-7 for the parts outside the CDR3, the full variable domain is DAMVIQNPRYQVTQFGKPVTLSCSQTLNHNVMYWYQQKSSQAPKLLFHYYDKDFNNEADTPDNFQSRRPNTSFCFLDIRSPGLGDTAMYLCATSRDRQTYEQYFGPGTRLTVT.

About this clone itself: The read gets to within 3 residues of the CDR3 end, and the germline J gene fills in the rest. The rearrangement uses TRBV2 and TRBJ2-7, with D maybe TRBD1 (5 bases). The ends were cut back, 6 bases at V and 4 bases at J, with 13 bases in the middle. The CDR3 has 13 residues. Per germline, CDR1 SNHLY and CDR2 FYNNEI. Incomplete CDR3 DNA: TGTGCCAGCAGCGCAGGGTTTGCGTACGAG. It encodes CASSAGFAYE. The full CDR3 sequence reads CASSAGFAYEQYF.

A remark on this clone: The sequence runs out 3 residues before the end of the CDR3; the remainder is reconstructed from the germline J gene. V usage is TRBV5-6 and J usage is TRBJ2-7; 8 bases line up with TRBD1. Per the germline V gene, CDR1 is SGHDT and CDR2 is YYEEEE. The V and J ends lost 2 bases and 1 base, in that order; junction bases with no gene match: 2. The CDR3 sequence is 14 residues long. CDR3 in amino acids: CASSFGQGSYEQYF. The sequenced CDR3 bases are TGTGCCAGCAGCTTTGGACAGGGATCCTACGAG.

As concerns this clone: The read ends 3 residues early relative to the CDR3; the germline J gene fills the gap. The chain joins TRBV7-6 to TRBJ2-7; weak D call: TRBD2 (7 bases). The CDR3 contains 14 residues. The V and J ends lost 0 bases and 4 bases respectively, with 10 bases between them. Germline V CDR1 and CDR2: SGHVS, FNYEAQ. CDR3 region: CASSLAEGGYEQYF. The sequenced CDR3 bases are TGTGCCAGCAGCTTAGCGGAGGGGGGGTACGAG.

Regarding this clone: The CDR3 end lies 3 residues beyond the end of the read and is filled in from the germline J gene. This chain uses TRBV28 with TRBJ2-7; D is possibly TRBD1 (6 bases). The CDR3 has 14 amino acids. Germline CDR1 MDHEN, CDR2 SYDVKM. Trimming pared 7 bases from V and 2 bases from J, leaving 15 bases between. CDR3 DNA (partial): TGTGCCAGCATTAGTAGACAGGATCCCTACGAG. Protein: CASISRQDPYE. The CDR3 as a whole reads CASISRQDPYEQYF.

The CDR3 reads CASSLVTGTEAFF. The sequenced CDR3 bases are TGTGCCAGCAGCTTAGTTACTGGCACTGAA. The rearrangement uses TRBV11-2 and TRBJ1-1; D call uncertain. The DNA ends 3 residues before the CDR3 does, and the rest of the CDR3 is filled in from the germline J gene. This CDR3 has 13 amino acids. V was clipped by 1 base and J by 4 bases, with 7 bases between them. CDR1 SGHAT and CDR2 FQNNGV come from the germline V gene.

Notes on this clone: The read comes to an end 3 residues before the CDR3 does, leaving the germline J gene to fill in the end. V is TRBV2 and J is TRBJ2-6; 8 nucleotides line up with TRBD1. V was clipped by 6 bases and J by 0 bases; unmatched bases: 13. The CDR3 contains 19 residues. CDR1 is SNHLY and CDR2 is FYNNEI in the germline V gene. The covered CDR3 bases are TGTGCCAGCAGATTTACAGGGGGATACATCCTCTCTGGGGCCAACGTC. This gives the protein CASRFTGGYILSGANV. In full, the CDR3 is CASRFTGGYILSGANVLTF. The full variable domain, in which reference TRBV2 and TRBJ2-6 provide the parts outside the CDR3, is EPEVTQTPSHQVTQMGQEVILRCVPISNHLYFYWYRQILGQKVEFLVSFYNNEISEKSEIFDDQFSVERPDGSNFTLKIRSTKLEDSAMYFCASRFTGGYILSGANVLTFGAGSRLTVL.

A note on this clone: The read stops 3 residues short of the end of the CDR3; the missing end is completed from the germline J gene. This chain links TRBV6-4 with TRBJ1-6; 8 bases are a match to TRBD1. The CDR3 is 14 residues long. Per the germline V gene, CDR1 is MRHNA and CDR2 is SNTAGT. CDR3 sequence reads: CASRETGEKDPLHF. Partial CDR3 DNA: TGTGCCAGCAGAGAGACAGGGGAAAAGGATCCC.

As to this clone: The read ends 3 residues early relative to the CDR3; the germline J gene fills the gap. The chain joins TRBV7-2 to TRBJ1-2; 7 bases are shared with TRBD1. CDR1 is SGHTA and CDR2 is FQGNSA in the germline V gene. Losses at the gene ends were 6 bases for V and 7 bases for J; bases not matched to a gene: 11. This CDR3 has 14 residues. The CDR3 bases that were read are TGTGCCAGCAGGCCCGGCGGGACAGTCTTTGGC. Its translation: CASRPGGTVFG. The complete CDR3 protein is CASRPGGTVFGYTF.